This TCR beta chain was recorded in a study of beta chain features in type 1 diabetes. V shed 3 bases and J shed 2 bases, with 7 bases lying between them. Looked up from germline, CDR1 is LGHNA and CDR2 is YNFKEQ. CDR3 size: 13 residues. Expressed TCRB transcripts were sequenced after all isolated RNA was converted to cDNA. Repertoires were generated with immunoSEQ multiplex PCR, while TCRdb's copy carries only in-frame clones and drops some. The repertoire includes 300,000 to 350,000 clones, 7.5% to 9% of them detected once, and more than 0.4% sits in the top ten. This clone showed up just a few times.

Sequencing was done on a sample of central memory CD4+ T cells from blood. The chain is built from TRBV4-2 and TRBJ2-5, with D tentatively TRBD1 (6 bases). This clonotype was sampled from a woman between 18 and 30 years old in good health. The CDR3 DNA follows: TGTGCCAGCAGCCAGCAGGGGCAAGAGACCCAGTACTTC. Translating it yields CASSQQGQETQYF.